Listed below are T cell receptor beta chains from one sample, sequenced in a study of blood T cell repertoires in COVID-19. Profiled with immunoSEQ multiplex PCR; TCRdb holds only in-frame clones, not every one. Seen here are about 160,000 clones, over 75% observed once, and the top ten hold 10% to 15%. Sequenced material: peripheral blood. The receptors come from a man aged 65 to 79 who had recovered from COVID-19. Each CDR3 is given with its conserved first and last residue. Each record gives: J gene, clone size, D gene, V gene, CDR3 protein, CDR3 DNA. D genes are given only for firm matches. Size values are once, few and many counts, or a class for expanded clones, and some rows have none.

j_gene: TRBJ1-4; abundance: few; d_gene: NA; v_gene: TRBV4-1; CDR3aa: CASSRGGASEKLFF; CDR3nt: TGCGCCAGCAGCCGTGGGGGCGCGAGCGAAAAACTGTTTTTT
j_gene: TRBJ1-2; abundance: NA; d_gene: NA; v_gene: TRBV12-3/TRBV12-4; CDR3aa: CASSLGPVAGYTF; CDR3nt: TGTGCCAGCAGTTTAGGTCCCGTGGCTGGCTACACCTTC
j_gene: TRBJ2-1; abundance: NA; d_gene: TRBD2; v_gene: TRBV28; CDR3aa: CASSLSSGDYNEQFF; CDR3nt: TGTGCCAGCAGTTTATCTAGCGGGGATTACAATGAGCAGTTCTTC
j_gene: TRBJ1-1; abundance: NA; d_gene: TRBD1; v_gene: TRBV25-1; CDR3aa: CASSDAQGVNTEAFF; CDR3nt: TGTGCCAGCAGTGATGCTCAGGGGGTGAACACTGAAGCTTTCTTT
j_gene: TRBJ1-2; abundance: NA; d_gene: TRBD1; v_gene: TRBV28; CDR3aa: CASSPGDRGYGYTF; CDR3nt: TGTGCCAGCAGCCCTGGGGACAGGGGCTATGGCTACACCTTC
j_gene: TRBJ1-2; abundance: NA; d_gene: TRBD1; v_gene: TRBV6-5; CDR3aa: CASSPTGQGDYGYTF; CDR3nt: TGTGCCAGCAGTCCCACTGGACAGGGAGACTATGGCTACACCTTC
j_gene: TRBJ2-2; abundance: NA; d_gene: NA; v_gene: TRBV7-9; CDR3aa: CASSFNGVSVLPGELFF; CDR3nt: TGTGCCAGCAGCTTTAACGGGGTTTCGGTGTTGCCCGGGGAGCTGTTTTTT
j_gene: TRBJ1-1; abundance: NA; d_gene: NA; v_gene: TRBV2; CDR3aa: CASSQEYGFLAFF; CDR3nt: TGTGCCAGCAGCCAGGAATATGGCTTTTTAGCTTTCTTT
j_gene: TRBJ1-2; abundance: NA; d_gene: TRBD1; v_gene: TRBV19; CDR3aa: CASRPGTAGYTF; CDR3nt: TGTGCCAGTAGGCCCGGGACAGCCGGCTACACCTTC
j_gene: TRBJ2-1; abundance: NA; d_gene: TRBD2; v_gene: TRBV5-4; CDR3aa: CASTTGGLAGRNEQFF; CDR3nt: TGTGCCAGCACCACTGGAGGCCTAGCGGGAAGAAATGAGCAGTTCTTC
j_gene: TRBJ2-2; abundance: NA; d_gene: NA; v_gene: TRBV5-1; CDR3aa: CASSLAMNTGELFF; CDR3nt: TGCGCCAGCAGCTTGGCAATGAACACCGGGGAGCTGTTTTTT
j_gene: TRBJ2-2; abundance: NA; d_gene: NA; v_gene: TRBV7-8; CDR3aa: CASSWATGRDGELFF; CDR3nt: TGTGCCAGCAGCTGGGCTACGGGCCGGGACGGGGAGCTGTTTTTT
j_gene: TRBJ2-1; abundance: NA; d_gene: TRBD2; v_gene: TRBV9; CDR3aa: CASSPHPSGKAEQFF; CDR3nt: TGTGCCAGCAGCCCCCACCCTAGCGGGAAGGCTGAGCAGTTCTTC
j_gene: TRBJ1-4; abundance: NA; d_gene: TRBD1; v_gene: TRBV6-2/TRBV6-3; CDR3aa: CASSLGQANNEKLFF; CDR3nt: TGTGCCAGCAGCCTAGGACAGGCCAATAATGAAAAACTGTTTTTT
j_gene: TRBJ2-3; abundance: NA; d_gene: NA; v_gene: TRBV7-6; CDR3aa: CASSPGGQRTDTQYF; CDR3nt: TGTGCCAGCAGCCCCGGCGGGCAGCGCACAGATACGCAGTATTTT
j_gene: TRBJ2-7; abundance: once; d_gene: TRBD1; v_gene: TRBV6-6; CDR3aa: CASGPRQGSYEQYF; CDR3nt: TGTGCCAGCGGGCCTAGACAGGGATCCTACGAGCAGTACTTC
j_gene: TRBJ2-1; abundance: NA; d_gene: TRBD1; v_gene: TRBV3-1/TRBV3-2; CDR3aa: CASSQDWQGAEQFF; CDR3nt: TGTGCCAGCAGCCAAGACTGGCAGGGGGCCGAGCAGTTCTTC
j_gene: TRBJ2-5; abundance: NA; d_gene: TRBD2; v_gene: TRBV5-1; CDR3aa: CASSLGLAGGETQYF; CDR3nt: TGCGCCAGCAGCTTGGGACTAGCCGGGGGAGAGACCCAGTACTTC
j_gene: TRBJ2-7; abundance: NA; d_gene: TRBD1; v_gene: TRBV6-5; CDR3aa: CASSRGQGHEQYF; CDR3nt: TGTGCCAGCAGTAGAGGACAGGGCCACGAGCAGTACTTC
j_gene: TRBJ1-6; abundance: NA; d_gene: NA; v_gene: TRBV6-6; CDR3aa: CASSLSGGGSYNSPLHF; CDR3nt: TGTGCCAGCAGTCTCTCCGGGGGGGGCTCCTATAATTCACCCCTCCACTTT
j_gene: TRBJ1-6; abundance: NA; d_gene: NA; v_gene: TRBV7-9; CDR3aa: CASRPGVFGNSPLHF; CDR3nt: TGTGCCAGCCGCCCAGGGGTTTTTGGTAATTCACCCCTCCACTTT
j_gene: TRBJ2-7; abundance: NA; d_gene: TRBD2; v_gene: TRBV28; CDR3aa: CASSPPKKRGLFAQYF; CDR3nt: TGTGCCAGCAGTCCCCCCAAAAAGCGGGGTCTATTCGCGCAGTACTTC
j_gene: TRBJ2-7; abundance: NA; d_gene: NA; v_gene: TRBV7-9; CDR3aa: CASSFDGQTYEQYF; CDR3nt: TGTGCCAGCAGCTTTGACGGACAGACCTACGAGCAGTACTTC
j_gene: TRBJ2-7; abundance: NA; d_gene: TRBD2; v_gene: TRBV5-4; CDR3aa: CASSLRLAGDYEQYF; CDR3nt: TGTGCCAGCAGCTTGAGACTAGCGGGGGACTACGAGCAGTACTTC
j_gene: TRBJ1-1; abundance: once; d_gene: NA; v_gene: TRBV18; CDR3aa: CASSPGQNTEAFF; CDR3nt: TGTGCCAGCTCACCGGGACAGAACACTGAAGCTTTCTTT
j_gene: TRBJ2-3; abundance: NA; d_gene: NA; v_gene: TRBV7-9; CDR3aa: CASSLDPVADTQYF; CDR3nt: TGTGCCAGCAGCTTAGACCCGGTTGCCGATACGCAGTATTTT
j_gene: TRBJ2-2; abundance: NA; d_gene: TRBD1; v_gene: TRBV2; CDR3aa: CALEDRVPTGELFF; CDR3nt: TGTGCCCTCGAGGACAGGGTTCCCACCGGGGAGCTGTTTTTT
j_gene: TRBJ2-1; abundance: few; d_gene: TRBD2; v_gene: TRBV10-2; CDR3aa: CASKTGGSSYNEQFF; CDR3nt: TGCGCCAGCAAAACCGGGGGGAGCTCCTACAATGAGCAGTTCTTC
j_gene: TRBJ2-1; abundance: once; d_gene: TRBD2; v_gene: TRBV28; CDR3aa: CASSPWARTSGRAYNEQFF; CDR3nt: TGTGCCAGCAGTCCCTGGGCCCGGACTAGCGGGAGGGCCTACAATGAGCAGTTCTTC
j_gene: TRBJ2-2; abundance: NA; d_gene: NA; v_gene: TRBV25-1; CDR3aa: CASLRDIDTGELFF; CDR3nt: TGTGCCAGTCTCCGGGACATTGACACCGGGGAGCTGTTTTTT
j_gene: TRBJ2-7; abundance: NA; d_gene: TRBD2; v_gene: TRBV14; CDR3aa: CASSQDLGLAGFEQYF; CDR3nt: TGTGCCAGCAGCCAAGATTTAGGACTAGCGGGATTTGAGCAGTACTTC
j_gene: TRBJ1-2; abundance: once; d_gene: NA; v_gene: TRBV6-2/TRBV6-3; CDR3aa: CASSYEGDGYTF; CDR3nt: TGTGCCAGCAGTTACGAAGGGGATGGCTACACCTTC
j_gene: TRBJ2-3; abundance: NA; d_gene: TRBD2; v_gene: TRBV29-1; CDR3aa: CSVSGGTPDTQYF; CDR3nt: TGCAGCGTCTCGGGAGGGACTCCGGATACGCAGTATTTT
j_gene: TRBJ1-2; abundance: few; d_gene: NA; v_gene: TRBV5-1; CDR3aa: CASSLESPNYGYTF; CDR3nt: TGCGCCAGCAGCTTGGAGAGCCCTAACTATGGCTACACCTTC
j_gene: TRBJ2-6; abundance: NA; d_gene: NA; v_gene: TRBV3-1/TRBV3-2; CDR3aa: CASSQGSSFSGANVLTF; CDR3nt: TGTGCCAGCAGCCAAGGGTCTAGCTTCTCTGGGGCCAACGTCCTGACTTTC
j_gene: TRBJ1-4; abundance: NA; d_gene: NA; v_gene: TRBV5-1; CDR3aa: CASSLEGGGTNEKLFF; CDR3nt: TGCGCCAGCAGCTTGGAAGGAGGAGGGACTAATGAAAAACTGTTTTTT
j_gene: TRBJ1-1; abundance: NA; d_gene: NA; v_gene: TRBV12-3/TRBV12-4; CDR3aa: CASIQNLNTEAFF; CDR3nt: TGTGCCAGCATTCAGAACCTGAACACTGAAGCTTTCTTT
j_gene: TRBJ2-1; abundance: NA; d_gene: NA; v_gene: TRBV6-5; CDR3aa: CASSALGSLPFF; CDR3nt: TGTGCCAGCAGCGCACTAGGCTCTCTCCCGTTCTTC
j_gene: TRBJ2-1; abundance: NA; d_gene: TRBD2; v_gene: TRBV28; CDR3aa: CASSFLAGNEQFF; CDR3nt: TGTGCCAGCAGTTTTCTAGCGGGAAATGAGCAGTTCTTC
j_gene: TRBJ1-4; abundance: few; d_gene: NA; v_gene: TRBV6-4; CDR3aa: CASSEWLGGGEKLFF; CDR3nt: TGTGCCAGCAGTGAGTGGTTGGGGGGAGGGGAAAAACTGTTTTTT
j_gene: TRBJ1-5; abundance: few; d_gene: TRBD1; v_gene: TRBV6-1; CDR3aa: CASSDGTGAQPQHF; CDR3nt: TGTGCCAGCAGTGATGGGACAGGGGCTCAGCCCCAGCATTTT
j_gene: TRBJ1-1; abundance: NA; d_gene: NA; v_gene: TRBV19; CDR3aa: CASSIAPMNTEAFF; CDR3nt: TGTGCCAGTAGTATAGCCCCTATGAACACTGAAGCTTTCTTT
j_gene: TRBJ2-2; abundance: NA; d_gene: TRBD1; v_gene: TRBV4-1; CDR3aa: CASSQDSGTVTGELFF; CDR3nt: TGCGCCAGCAGCCAAGATTCGGGGACAGTCACCGGGGAGCTGTTTTTT
j_gene: TRBJ2-7; abundance: NA; d_gene: TRBD2; v_gene: TRBV4-2; CDR3aa: CASSAGTSRYEQYF; CDR3nt: TGTGCCAGCAGCGCTGGGACTAGCAGGTACGAGCAGTACTTC
j_gene: TRBJ2-7; abundance: NA; d_gene: TRBD1; v_gene: TRBV27; CDR3aa: CASSSLQGASYEQYF; CDR3nt: TGTGCCAGCAGCTCCTTACAGGGGGCTTCCTACGAGCAGTACTTC
j_gene: TRBJ2-7; abundance: NA; d_gene: TRBD1; v_gene: TRBV4-2; CDR3aa: CASSQGTGPTYEQYF; CDR3nt: TGTGCCAGCAGCCAAGGGACAGGGCCCACCTACGAGCAGTACTTC
j_gene: TRBJ1-1; abundance: NA; d_gene: NA; v_gene: TRBV5-4; CDR3aa: CASSLLLNTEAFF; CDR3nt: TGTGCCAGCAGCTTGCTTTTGAACACTGAAGCTTTCTTT
j_gene: TRBJ2-5; abundance: NA; d_gene: NA; v_gene: TRBV6-5; CDR3aa: CASSPDRAHETQYF; CDR3nt: TGTGCCAGCAGTCCGGACAGAGCACACGAGACCCAGTACTTC
j_gene: TRBJ1-6; abundance: NA; d_gene: NA; v_gene: TRBV27; CDR3aa: CASSLREGNSPLHF; CDR3nt: TGTGCCAGCAGTCTCAGGGAAGGAAATTCACCCCTCCACTTT
j_gene: TRBJ2-3; abundance: NA; d_gene: NA; v_gene: TRBV7-3; CDR3aa: CASRRPGTPTDTQYF; CDR3nt: TGTGCCAGCAGGAGACCGGGGACACCCACAGATACGCAGTATTTT
j_gene: TRBJ2-6; abundance: NA; d_gene: NA; v_gene: TRBV4-2; CDR3aa: CASSPDRTGANVLTF; CDR3nt: TGTGCCAGCAGCCCTGACAGAACTGGGGCCAACGTCCTGACTTTC
j_gene: TRBJ2-7; abundance: NA; d_gene: TRBD2; v_gene: TRBV15; CDR3aa: CATSPSWEGRTFDSYEQYF; CDR3nt: TGTGCCACCAGCCCGTCTTGGGAGGGCCGGACTTTTGACTCCTACGAGCAGTACTTC
j_gene: TRBJ1-1; abundance: NA; d_gene: NA; v_gene: TRBV14; CDR3aa: CASSQLANTEAFF; CDR3nt: TGTGCCAGCAGCCAACTAGCGAACACTGAAGCTTTCTTT
j_gene: TRBJ1-2; abundance: NA; d_gene: TRBD1; v_gene: TRBV9; CDR3aa: CASSTGTVNGYTF; CDR3nt: TGTGCCAGCAGCACAGGGACAGTCAATGGCTACACCTTC
j_gene: TRBJ2-5; abundance: NA; d_gene: NA; v_gene: TRBV5-1; CDR3aa: CASSLGQVIQETQYF; CDR3nt: TGCGCCAGCAGCTTGGGACAGGTGATTCAAGAGACCCAGTACTTC
j_gene: TRBJ2-5; abundance: NA; d_gene: TRBD1; v_gene: TRBV7-2; CDR3aa: CASSFTGTGGLETQYF; CDR3nt: TGTGCCAGCAGCTTTACCGGGACAGGGGGCCTAGAGACCCAGTACTTC
j_gene: TRBJ2-1; abundance: NA; d_gene: TRBD2; v_gene: TRBV15; CDR3aa: CATSPGTSVYNEQFF; CDR3nt: TGTGCCACCAGCCCCGGGACTAGCGTTTACAATGAGCAGTTCTTC
j_gene: TRBJ1-3; abundance: NA; d_gene: NA; v_gene: TRBV18; CDR3aa: CASSPSRSGNTIYF; CDR3nt: TGTGCCAGCTCCCCTTCCCGCTCTGGAAACACCATATATTTT
j_gene: TRBJ2-2; abundance: NA; d_gene: TRBD2; v_gene: TRBV11-2; CDR3aa: CASSYLRLAGAGELFF; CDR3nt: TGTGCCAGCAGCTATCTCCGACTAGCGGGAGCCGGGGAGCTGTTTTTT